The clone carrying this TCR beta chain was counted only a few times. The antigen is not known. Mismatch with germline at one junction end may stem from a read error. This record belongs to a study of blood T cells in healthy people across ages. Study-level points and caveats: Correlation between TCR beta diversity and naive T cell percentage was strong. Per million T cells, TCR beta diversity dropped about linearly as age rose. Both naive CD4+ cell counts and diversity were greater in long-lived donors than in aged donors.

The use of a sample-barcoded 5' primer and a J-beta primer mix characterized a second PCR of roughly 6 to 11 cycles. TCRdb analysed the 5' RACE reads with MiXCR anew, one entry per CDR3 protein. This table has approximately 1,000,000 distinct CDR3 sequences, more than 30% appearing once. The CDR3 is 13 residues long. The germline gives CDR1 SSHAT, CDR2 FNYEAQ (reference sequence). Sequencing input: blood. The chain carries TRBV7-7 and TRBJ2-7, with a weak D call TRBD1 (6 bases). This sequence was found in a man aged 18 to 30 in good health. CDR3 sequence reads: CASSSDRKHEQYF. The DNA for the CDR3 is TGTGCTAGCAGCTCCGACAGGAAACACGAGCAGTACTTC. Using reference TRBV7-7 and TRBJ2-7 for the parts outside the CDR3, the full variable domain is GAGVSQSPRYKVTKRGQDVTLRCDPISSHATLYWYQQALGQGPEFLTYFNYEAQPDKSGLPSDRFSAERPEGSISTLTIQRTEQRDSAMYRCASSSDRKHEQYFGPGTRLTVT.